This T cell receptor beta chain was sequenced in a study of T cells in localized non-small cell lung cancer. The CDR3 spans 14 residues. Between the trimmed V and J ends, which lost 5 bases and 9 bases, there was a span of 14 bases. The V gene's germline CDR1 is SGHAT and CDR2 FQDESV (reference sequence). Clones were sequenced by immunoSEQ multiplex PCR, and TCRdb holds only the in-frame ones, with some missing. The sample consists of roughly 48,000 clones, 60% to 80% of them appearing once. Sequencing was performed on peripheral blood, taken before any cancer treatment. This TCR derives from a man aged 35-69 years with stage I squamous cell lung carcinoma. The chain couples TRBV11-1 to TRBJ1-6, with a weak D call TRBD1 (5 bases). CDR3 in DNA: TGTGCCAGCAGCGCCGACAGTCTAACTTCACCCCTCCACTTT. The encoded protein is CASSADSLTSPLHF.